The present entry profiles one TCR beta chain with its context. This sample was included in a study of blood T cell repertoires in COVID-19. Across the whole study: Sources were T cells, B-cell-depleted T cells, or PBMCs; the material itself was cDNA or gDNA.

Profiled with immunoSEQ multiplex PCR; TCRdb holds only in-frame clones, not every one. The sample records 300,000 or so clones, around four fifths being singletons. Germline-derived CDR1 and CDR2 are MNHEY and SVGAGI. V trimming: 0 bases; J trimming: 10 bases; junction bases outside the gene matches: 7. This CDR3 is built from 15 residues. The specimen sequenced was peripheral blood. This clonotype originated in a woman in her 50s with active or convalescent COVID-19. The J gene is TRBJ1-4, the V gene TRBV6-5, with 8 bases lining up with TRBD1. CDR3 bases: TGTGCCAGCAGTTACTCAAGGACAGGGATTGGAAAACTGTTTTTT. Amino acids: CASSYSRTGIGKLFF.